Sequencing of this TCR beta chain was carried out in a study of T-cell memory formation after mild COVID-19. Study-wide results and limits: Later expanders leaned toward CD4+, whereas clones contracting from day 15 to 85 were balanced CD4/CD8.

Points on this clonotype: Its antigen is not known.

Each CDR3 protein is one row after TCRdb ran MiXCR on the 5' RACE reads. This sample has tens of thousands of distinct CDR3 sequences; about 13% occur once, and the top ten carry less than 45%. Trimming cost V 6 bases and J 9 bases; bases outside gene matches: 8. The CDR3 extends over 14 amino acids. Germline CDR1 and CDR2: MNHEY and SMNVEV (reference sequence). The sequence was obtained from a man younger than 30 who had mild COVID-19 (a few samples of this study predate the infection). Cell type and time point are not known. This sequence joins TRBV27 and TRBJ1-6, with 7 bases identical to TRBD1. The sequencing sample was made of PBMCs or a T cell subset sorted from them (not recorded which). As DNA, the CDR3 is TGTGCCAGCAGAAGGGACAGTCCTCCTTCACCCCTCCACTTT. Amino acids: CASRRDSPPSPLHF.